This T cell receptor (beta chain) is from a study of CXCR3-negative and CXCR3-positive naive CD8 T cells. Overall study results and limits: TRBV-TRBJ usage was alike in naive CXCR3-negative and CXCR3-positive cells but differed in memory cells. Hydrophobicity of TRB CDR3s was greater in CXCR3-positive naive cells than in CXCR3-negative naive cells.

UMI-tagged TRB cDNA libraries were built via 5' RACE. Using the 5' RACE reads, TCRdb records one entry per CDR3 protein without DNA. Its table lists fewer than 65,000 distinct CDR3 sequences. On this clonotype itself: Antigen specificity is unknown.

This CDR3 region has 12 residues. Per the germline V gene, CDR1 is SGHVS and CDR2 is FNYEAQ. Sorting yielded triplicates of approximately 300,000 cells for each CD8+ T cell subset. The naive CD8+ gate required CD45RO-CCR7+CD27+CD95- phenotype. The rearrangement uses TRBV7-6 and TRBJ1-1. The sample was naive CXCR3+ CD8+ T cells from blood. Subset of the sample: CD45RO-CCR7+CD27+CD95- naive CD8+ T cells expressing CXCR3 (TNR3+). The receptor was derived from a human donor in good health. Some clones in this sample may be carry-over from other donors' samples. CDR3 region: CASSTTDTEAFF.